This T cell receptor beta chain was retrieved from a study of shared clonotypes between healthy human individuals. Findings and limits, study-wide: Only blood underwent sampling, and tissue repertoires likely differ.

This CDR3 spans 14 amino acids. The ends lost 5 bases at V and 5 bases at J; junction bases unmatched: 8. In germline, CDR1 is SGHDN, CDR2 FVKESK. Clones were sequenced by immunoSEQ multiplex PCR, and TCRdb holds only the in-frame ones, with some missing. The table lists 470,000 or so clones, around four fifths of them singletons. Note on this clone: Its antigen is as yet unknown.

The sequencing input was PBMCs. The TCR originated in a woman aged 40 to 49 in good health. Some clones in this sample may be carry-over from other donors' samples. The chain employs TRBV14 and TRBJ2-5; 7 bases are shared with TRBD1. CDR3 protein: CASSAPDRWETQYF. DNA for the CDR3: TGTGCCAGCAGCGCCCCGGACAGGTGGGAGACCCAGTACTTC.